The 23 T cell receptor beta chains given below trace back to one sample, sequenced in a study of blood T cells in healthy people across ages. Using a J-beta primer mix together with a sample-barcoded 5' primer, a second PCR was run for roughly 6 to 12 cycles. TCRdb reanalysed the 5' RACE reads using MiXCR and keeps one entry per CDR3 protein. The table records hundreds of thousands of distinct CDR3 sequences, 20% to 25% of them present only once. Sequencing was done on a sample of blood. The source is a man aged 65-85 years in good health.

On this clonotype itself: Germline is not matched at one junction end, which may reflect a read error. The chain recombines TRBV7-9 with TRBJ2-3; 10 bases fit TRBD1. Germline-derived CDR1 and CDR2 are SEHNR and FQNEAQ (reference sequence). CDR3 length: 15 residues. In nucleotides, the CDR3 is TGTGCCAGCAGCTTTGGGACAGGGGTTACGGATACGCAGTGTTTT. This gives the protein CASSFGTGVTDTQCF.

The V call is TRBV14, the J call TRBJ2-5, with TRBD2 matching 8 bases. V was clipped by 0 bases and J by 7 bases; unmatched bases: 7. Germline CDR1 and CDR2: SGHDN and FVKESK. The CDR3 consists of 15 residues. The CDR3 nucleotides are TGTGCCAGCAGCCAAGAGGGACTAGAGCTTTGGACCCAGTACTTC. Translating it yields CASSQEGLELWTQYF. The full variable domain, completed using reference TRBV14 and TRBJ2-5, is EAGVTQFPSHSVIEKGQTVTLRCDPISGHDNLYWYRRVMGKEIKFLLHFVKESKQDESGMPNNRFLAERTGGTYSTLKVQPAELEDSGVYFCASSQEGLELWTQYFGPGTRLLVL.

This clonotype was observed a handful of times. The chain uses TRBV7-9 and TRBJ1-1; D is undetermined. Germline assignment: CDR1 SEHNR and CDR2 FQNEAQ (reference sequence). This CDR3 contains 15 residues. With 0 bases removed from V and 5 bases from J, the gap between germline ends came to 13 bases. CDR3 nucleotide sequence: TGTGCCAGCAGCTTAGCTGTTCCGGGGATAACTGAAGCTTTCTTT. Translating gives CASSLAVPGITEAFF. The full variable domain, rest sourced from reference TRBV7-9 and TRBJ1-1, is DTGVSQNPRHKITKRGQNVTFRCDPISEHNRLYWYRQTLGQGPEFLTYFQNEAQLEKSRLLSDRFSAERPKGSFSTLEIQRTEQGDSAMYLCASSLAVPGITEAFFGQGTRLTVV.

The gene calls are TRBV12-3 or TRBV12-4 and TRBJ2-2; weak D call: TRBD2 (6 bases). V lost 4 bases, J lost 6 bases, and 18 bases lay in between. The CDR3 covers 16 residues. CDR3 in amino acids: CASSYVAGSAAGELFF. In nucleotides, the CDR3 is TGTGCCAGCAGTTACGTGGCGGGAAGTGCGGCCGGGGAGCTGTTTTTT.

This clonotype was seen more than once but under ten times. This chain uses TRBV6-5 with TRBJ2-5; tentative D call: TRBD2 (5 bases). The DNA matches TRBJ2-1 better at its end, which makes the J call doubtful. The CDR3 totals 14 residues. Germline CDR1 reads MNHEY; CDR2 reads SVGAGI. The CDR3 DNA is TGTGCCAGCTGGCCCGCGGGTTCCTACAATGAGCAGTTCTTC. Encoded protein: CASWPAGSYNEQFF.

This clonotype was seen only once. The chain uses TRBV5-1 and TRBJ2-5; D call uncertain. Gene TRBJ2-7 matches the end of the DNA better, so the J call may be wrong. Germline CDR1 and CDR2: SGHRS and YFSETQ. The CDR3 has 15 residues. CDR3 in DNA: TGCGCCAGCAGCTTGGATGGCTTGGGATCCTACGAGCAGTACTTC. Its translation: CASSLDGLGSYEQYF.

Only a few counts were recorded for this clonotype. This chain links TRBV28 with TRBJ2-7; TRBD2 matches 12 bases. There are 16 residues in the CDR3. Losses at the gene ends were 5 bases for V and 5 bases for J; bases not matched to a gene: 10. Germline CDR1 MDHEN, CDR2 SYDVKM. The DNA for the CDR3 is TGTGCCAGCAGTCCGATGACTAGCGGGAGTTACCACGAGCAGTACTTC. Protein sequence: CASSPMTSGSYHEQYF.

The CDR3 loop is CASSIMTAQETQYF. CDR3 in DNA: TGCGCCAGCAGTATTATGACAGCGCAGGAGACCCAGTACTTC. The chain joins TRBV10-2 to TRBJ2-5; D possibly corresponds to TRBD1 (5 bases). Germline assignment: CDR1 WSHSY and CDR2 SAAADI. The CDR3 is 14 residues long. Between the trimmed V and J ends, which lost 5 bases and 5 bases, there was a span of 15 bases.

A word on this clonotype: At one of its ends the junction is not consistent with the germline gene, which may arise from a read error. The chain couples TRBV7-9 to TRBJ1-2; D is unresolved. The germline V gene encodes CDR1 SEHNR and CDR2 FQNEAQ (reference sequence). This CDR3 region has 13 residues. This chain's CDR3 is CVSSPVQANGYTF. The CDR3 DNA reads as TGTGTCAGCAGCCCGGTCCAGGCGAATGGCTACACCTTC.

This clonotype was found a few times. The CDR3 spells CASSLALHYEQYF. CDR3 bases: TGTGCCAGCAGCTTAGCGCTACATTACGAGCAGTACTTC. V gene TRBV7-6 combines with J gene TRBJ2-7; D unclear. This CDR3 is 13 amino acids long. The germline V and J ends were trimmed by 0 bases and 4 bases, with 7 bases remaining between them. From germline, CDR1 is SGHVS and CDR2 FNYEAQ.

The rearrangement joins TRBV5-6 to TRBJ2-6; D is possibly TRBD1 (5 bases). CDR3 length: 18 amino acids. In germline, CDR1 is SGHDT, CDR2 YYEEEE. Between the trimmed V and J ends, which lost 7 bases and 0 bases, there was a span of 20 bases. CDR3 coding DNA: TGTGCCAGCGAAAATCTCTTCAGACAGACCTCTGGGGCCAACGTCCTGACTTTC. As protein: CASENLFRQTSGANVLTF. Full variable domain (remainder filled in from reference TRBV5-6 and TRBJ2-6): DAGVTQSPTHLIKTRGQQVTLRCSPKSGHDTVSWYQQALGQGPQFIFQYYEEEERQRGNFPDRFSGHQFPNYSSELNVNALLLGDSALYLCASENLFRQTSGANVLTFGAGSRLTVL.

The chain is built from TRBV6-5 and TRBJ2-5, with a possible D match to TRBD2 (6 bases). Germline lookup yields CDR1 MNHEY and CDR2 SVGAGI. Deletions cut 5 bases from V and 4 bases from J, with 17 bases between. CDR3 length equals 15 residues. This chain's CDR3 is CASSGHAVGGETQYF. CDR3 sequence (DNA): TGTGCCAGCAGTGGACACGCAGTGGGGGGAGAGACCCAGTACTTC.

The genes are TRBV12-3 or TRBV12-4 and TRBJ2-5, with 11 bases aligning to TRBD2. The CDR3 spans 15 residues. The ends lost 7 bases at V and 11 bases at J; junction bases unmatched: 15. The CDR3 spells CASKIAGGPSGEQYF. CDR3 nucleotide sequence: TGTGCCAGCAAGATAGCGGGAGGGCCCTCAGGTGAGCAGTACTTC.

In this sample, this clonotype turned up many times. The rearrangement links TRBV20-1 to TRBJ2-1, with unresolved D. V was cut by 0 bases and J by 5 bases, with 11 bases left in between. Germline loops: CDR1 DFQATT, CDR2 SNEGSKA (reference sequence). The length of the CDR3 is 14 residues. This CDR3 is CSARELGSNNEQFF. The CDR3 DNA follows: TGCAGTGCTAGAGAACTGGGATCCAACAATGAGCAGTTCTTC.

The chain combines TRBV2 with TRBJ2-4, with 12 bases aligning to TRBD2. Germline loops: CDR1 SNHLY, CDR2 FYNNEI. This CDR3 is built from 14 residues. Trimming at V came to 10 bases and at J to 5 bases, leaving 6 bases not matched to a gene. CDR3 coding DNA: TGTGCCACCAGACTAGCGGGAGTGGAAAACATTCAGTACTTC. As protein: CATRLAGVENIQYF.

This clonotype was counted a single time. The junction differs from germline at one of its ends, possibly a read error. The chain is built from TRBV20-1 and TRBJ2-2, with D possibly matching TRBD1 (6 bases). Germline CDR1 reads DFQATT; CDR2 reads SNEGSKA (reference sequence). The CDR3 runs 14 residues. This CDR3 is CSARGGQNTGELSF. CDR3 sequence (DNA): TGCAGTGCTAGAGGGGGGCAGAACACCGGGGAGCTGTCTTTT.

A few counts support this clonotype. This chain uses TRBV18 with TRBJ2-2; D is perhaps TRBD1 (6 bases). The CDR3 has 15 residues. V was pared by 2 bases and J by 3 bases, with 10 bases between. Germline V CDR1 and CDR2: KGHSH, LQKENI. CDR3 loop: CASSPGRGDTGELFF. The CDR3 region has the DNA TGTGCCAGCTCACCAGGCAGGGGCGACACCGGGGAGCTGTTTTTT.

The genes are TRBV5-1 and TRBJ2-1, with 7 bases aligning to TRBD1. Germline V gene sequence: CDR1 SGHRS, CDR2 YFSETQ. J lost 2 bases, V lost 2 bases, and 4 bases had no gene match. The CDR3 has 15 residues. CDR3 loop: CASSLGGFTYNEQFF. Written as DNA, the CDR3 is TGCGCCAGCAGCTTAGGGGGCTTTACCTACAATGAGCAGTTCTTC.

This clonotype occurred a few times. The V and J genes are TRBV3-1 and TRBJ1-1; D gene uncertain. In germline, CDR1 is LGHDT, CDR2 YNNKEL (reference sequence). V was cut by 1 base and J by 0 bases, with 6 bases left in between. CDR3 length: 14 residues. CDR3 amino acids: CASSQGSVNTEAFF. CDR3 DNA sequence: TGTGCCAGCAGCCAAGGGTCGGTGAACACTGAAGCTTTCTTT.

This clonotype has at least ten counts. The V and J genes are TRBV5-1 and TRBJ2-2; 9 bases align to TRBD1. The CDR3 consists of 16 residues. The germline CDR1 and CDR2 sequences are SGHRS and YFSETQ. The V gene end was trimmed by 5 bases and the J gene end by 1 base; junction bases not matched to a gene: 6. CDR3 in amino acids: CASRPPGQGNTGELFF. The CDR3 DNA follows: TGCGCCAGCAGACCCCCGGGACAGGGGAACACCGGGGAGCTGTTTTTT.

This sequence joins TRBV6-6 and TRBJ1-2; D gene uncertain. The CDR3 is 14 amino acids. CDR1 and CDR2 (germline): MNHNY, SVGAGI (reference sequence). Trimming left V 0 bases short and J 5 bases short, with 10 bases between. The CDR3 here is CASSYSGGTYGYTF. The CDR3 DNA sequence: TGTGCCAGCAGTTACTCGGGCGGAACTTATGGCTACACCTTC.

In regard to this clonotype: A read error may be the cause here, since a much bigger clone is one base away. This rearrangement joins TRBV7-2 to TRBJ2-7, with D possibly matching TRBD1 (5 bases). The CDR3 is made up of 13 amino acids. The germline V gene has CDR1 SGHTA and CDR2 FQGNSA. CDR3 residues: CASSLGQGDEQHF. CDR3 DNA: TGTGCCAGCAGCTTAGGTCAGGGCGACGAGCAGCACTTC.

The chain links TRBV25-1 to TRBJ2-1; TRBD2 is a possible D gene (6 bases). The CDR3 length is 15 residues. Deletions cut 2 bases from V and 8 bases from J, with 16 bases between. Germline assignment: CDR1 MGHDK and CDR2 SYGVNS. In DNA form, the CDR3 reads TGTGCCAGCAGTGAAGGAGGACTACCCTCTGATGAGCAGTTCTTC. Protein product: CASSEGGLPSDEQFF.